This T cell receptor (beta chain) is from a study of shared clonotypes between healthy human individuals. Study observations and caveats: Rarefaction indicated that sorted-subset sequencing remained incomplete although depth was large. Since donors were few, the genetic and exposure-history diversity represented was limited.

Naive CD8 isolation took CD45RO-negative cells positively selected for CCR7 and excluded terminally differentiated effector memory CD45RA+ cells. A single count supports this clone. What it binds is not known. In replicate PCRs of sorted subsets, roughly 190 ng DNA, approximately 32,000 T cell genomes, was used. As originally analysed: Sequence data from immunoSEQ were junction-only and lacked quality scores; consequently, filtering differed. Assay: immunoSEQ multiplex PCR; the TCRdb copy retains only in-frame clones and omits some. Clonal size and the V and J genes are those of that table, whereas D and trimming came from the DNA. Of roughly 2,000,000 clones listed, approximately 92% were seen once; the top ten hold over 1.5%. The V and J ends lost 7 bases and 2 bases respectively, with 11 bases between them. The germline V gene has CDR1 SQVTM and CDR2 ANQGSEA. This CDR3 contains 13 residues.

The chain combines TRBV29-1 with TRBJ2-2; D unclear. Sequences were obtained from naive CD8+ T cells from PBMCs. The sequence was collected from a man younger than 30 in good health. Some clones in this sample may be carry-over from other donors' samples. CDR3 region: CSARMGNTGELFF. The CDR3 DNA reads TGCAGCGCCCGGATGGGAAACACCGGGGAGCTGTTTTTT.